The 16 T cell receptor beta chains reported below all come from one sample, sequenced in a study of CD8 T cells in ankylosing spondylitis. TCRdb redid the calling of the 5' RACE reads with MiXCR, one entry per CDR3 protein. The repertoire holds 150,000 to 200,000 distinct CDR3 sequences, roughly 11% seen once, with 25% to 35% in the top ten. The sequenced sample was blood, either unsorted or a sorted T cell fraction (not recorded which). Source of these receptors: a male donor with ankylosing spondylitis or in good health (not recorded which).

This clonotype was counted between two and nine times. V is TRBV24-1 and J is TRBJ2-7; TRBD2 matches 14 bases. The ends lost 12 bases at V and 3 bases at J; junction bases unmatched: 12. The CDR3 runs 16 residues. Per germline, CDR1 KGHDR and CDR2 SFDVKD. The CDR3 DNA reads TGTGCCGCGGGACTAGCGGGAGCCTCTGCATACTACGAGCAGTACTTC. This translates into CAAGLAGASAYYEQYF.

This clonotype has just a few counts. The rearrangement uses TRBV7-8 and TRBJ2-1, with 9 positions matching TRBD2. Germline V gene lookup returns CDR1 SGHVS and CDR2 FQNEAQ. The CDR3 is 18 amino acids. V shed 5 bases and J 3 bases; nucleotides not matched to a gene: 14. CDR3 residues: CASSLIRGAGGFYNEQFF. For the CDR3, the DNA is TGTGCCAGCAGCCTTATACGGGGCGCGGGAGGGTTCTACAATGAGCAGTTCTTC.

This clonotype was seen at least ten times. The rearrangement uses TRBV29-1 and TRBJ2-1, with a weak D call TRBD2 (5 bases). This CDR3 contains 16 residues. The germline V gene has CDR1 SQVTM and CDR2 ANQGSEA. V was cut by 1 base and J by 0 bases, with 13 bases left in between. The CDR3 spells CSVEGGADFSYNEQFF. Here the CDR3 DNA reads TGCAGCGTTGAAGGAGGCGCGGACTTCTCCTACAATGAGCAGTTCTTC.

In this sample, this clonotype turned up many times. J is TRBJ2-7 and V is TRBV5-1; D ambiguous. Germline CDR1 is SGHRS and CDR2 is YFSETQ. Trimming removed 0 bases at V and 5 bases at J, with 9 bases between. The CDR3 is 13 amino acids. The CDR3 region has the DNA TGCGCCAGCAGCTTGGTAGAAAACAACGAGCAGTACTTC. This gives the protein CASSLVENNEQYF.

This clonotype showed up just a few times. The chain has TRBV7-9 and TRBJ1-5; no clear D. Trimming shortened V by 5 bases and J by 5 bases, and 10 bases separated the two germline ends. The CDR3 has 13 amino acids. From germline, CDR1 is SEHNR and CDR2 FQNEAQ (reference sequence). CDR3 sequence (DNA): TGTGCCAGCAGCCCTGGGTCCTATCAGCCCCAGCATTTT. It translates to CASSPGSYQPQHF.

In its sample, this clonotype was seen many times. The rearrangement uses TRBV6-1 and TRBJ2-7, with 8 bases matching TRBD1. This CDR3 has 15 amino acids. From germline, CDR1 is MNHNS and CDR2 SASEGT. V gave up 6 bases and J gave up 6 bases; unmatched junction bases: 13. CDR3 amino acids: CASSPPGTGTGEQYF. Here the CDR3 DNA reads TGTGCCAGCAGCCCGCCCGGGACAGGAACGGGCGAGCAGTACTTC.

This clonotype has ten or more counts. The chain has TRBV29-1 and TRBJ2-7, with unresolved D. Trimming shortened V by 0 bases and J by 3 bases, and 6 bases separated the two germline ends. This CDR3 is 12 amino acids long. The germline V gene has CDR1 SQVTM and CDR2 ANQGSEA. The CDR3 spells CSVEETGYEQYF. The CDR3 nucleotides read TGCAGCGTTGAAGAGACCGGCTACGAGCAGTACTTC.

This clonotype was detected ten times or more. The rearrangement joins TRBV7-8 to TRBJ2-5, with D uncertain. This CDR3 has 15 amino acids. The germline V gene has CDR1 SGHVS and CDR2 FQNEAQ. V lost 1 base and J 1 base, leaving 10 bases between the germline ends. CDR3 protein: CASSLVLQSQETQYF. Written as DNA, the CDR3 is TGTGCCAGCAGCTTAGTTTTACAATCCCAAGAGACCCAGTACTTC.

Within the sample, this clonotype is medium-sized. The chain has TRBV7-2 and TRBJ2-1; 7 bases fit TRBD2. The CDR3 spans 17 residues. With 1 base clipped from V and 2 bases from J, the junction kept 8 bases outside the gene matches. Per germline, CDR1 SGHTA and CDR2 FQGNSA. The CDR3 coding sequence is TGTGCCAGCAGCTTAGTAGGATGGAGCGGGGCCTACAATGAGCAGTTCTTC. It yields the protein CASSLVGWSGAYNEQFF.

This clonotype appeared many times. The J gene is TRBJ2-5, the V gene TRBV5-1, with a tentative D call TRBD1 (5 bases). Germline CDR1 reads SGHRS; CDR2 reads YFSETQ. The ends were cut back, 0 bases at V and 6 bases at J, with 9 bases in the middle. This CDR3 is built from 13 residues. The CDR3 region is CASSLAGYQTQYF. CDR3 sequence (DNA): TGCGCCAGCAGCTTGGCAGGGTATCAGACCCAGTACTTC.

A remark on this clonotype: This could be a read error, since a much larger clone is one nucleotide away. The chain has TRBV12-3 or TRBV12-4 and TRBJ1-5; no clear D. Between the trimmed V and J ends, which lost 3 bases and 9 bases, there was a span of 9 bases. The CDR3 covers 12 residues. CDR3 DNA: TGTGCCAGCAGTTTTACGGATCGGCCCCAGCATTTT. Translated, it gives CASSFTDRPQHF.

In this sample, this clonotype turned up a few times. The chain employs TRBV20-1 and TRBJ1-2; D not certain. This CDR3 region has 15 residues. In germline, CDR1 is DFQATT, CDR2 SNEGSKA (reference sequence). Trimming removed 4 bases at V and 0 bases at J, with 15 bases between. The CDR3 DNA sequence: TGCAGTGCTATCCTCGCGAGAACCTCTAACTATGGCTACACCTTC. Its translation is CSAILARTSNYGYTF.

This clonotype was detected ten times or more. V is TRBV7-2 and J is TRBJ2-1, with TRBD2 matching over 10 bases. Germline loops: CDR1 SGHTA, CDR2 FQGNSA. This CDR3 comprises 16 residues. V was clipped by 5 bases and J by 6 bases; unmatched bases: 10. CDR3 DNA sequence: TGTGCCAGCAGCCCTAACAGATTAGCGGGGGGCAATGAGCAGTTCTTC. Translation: CASSPNRLAGGNEQFF.

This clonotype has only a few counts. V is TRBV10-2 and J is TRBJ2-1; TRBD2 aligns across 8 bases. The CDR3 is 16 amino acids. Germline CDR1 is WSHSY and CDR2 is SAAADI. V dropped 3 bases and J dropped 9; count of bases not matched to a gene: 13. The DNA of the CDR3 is TGCGCCAGCAGTGAAGCCGGGACTAGAGGAATGGCTGAGCAGTTCTTC. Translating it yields CASSEAGTRGMAEQFF.

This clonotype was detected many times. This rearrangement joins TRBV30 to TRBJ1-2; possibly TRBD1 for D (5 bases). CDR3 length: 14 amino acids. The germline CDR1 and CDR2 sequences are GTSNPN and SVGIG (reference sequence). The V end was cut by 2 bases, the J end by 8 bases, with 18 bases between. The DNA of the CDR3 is TGTGCCTGGAGTCCTCCGGACATAGTGCGGGGCTACACCTTC. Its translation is CAWSPPDIVRGYTF.

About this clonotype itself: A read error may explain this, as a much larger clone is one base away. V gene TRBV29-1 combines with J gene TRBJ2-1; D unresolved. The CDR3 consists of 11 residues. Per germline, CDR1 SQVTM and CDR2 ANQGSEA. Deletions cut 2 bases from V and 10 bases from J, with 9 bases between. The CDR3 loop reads CSVELSMEQFF. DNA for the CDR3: TGCAGCGTTGAATTGTCAATGGAGCAGTTCTTC.